The present T cell receptor (beta chain) was sequenced within a study of tissue T cells after allogeneic stem cell transplantation. Study context: Patients with graft-versus-host disease had grafts: several unmodified, three CD34-selected and T-cell-depleted. Findings and limits, study-wide: Motif-based clustering found tissue-specific repertoire signatures shared across patients, though few clones were shared.

Some clones are missing from TCRdb's copy, which holds only in-frame ones; the method was immunoSEQ multiplex PCR. The sample contains 450 to 600 clones, approximately 82% of which appear only once. V was clipped by 4 bases and J by 7 bases; unmatched bases: 15. Germline CDR1 SGHAT, CDR2 FQNNGV. This CDR3 is 16 amino acids long. Adult allogeneic hematopoietic cell transplant recipients with steroid-refractory graft-versus-host disease were prospectively enrolled for research autopsy. Every graft-versus-host disease patient had gastrointestinal disease and got several lines of graft-versus-host disease therapy. In regard to this clone: What it binds is not known.

The sequencing here drew on liver tissue, taken at autopsy. This chain connects TRBV11-2 to TRBJ2-7; TRBD2 aligns across 8 bases. This sequence originates from a female patient aged 40-69 years with steroid-refractory graft-versus-host disease after an allogeneic stem cell transplant. Certain T cells may be donor cells from the graft. The CDR3 reads CASSSLKAGAIGEQYF. Written as DNA, the CDR3 is TGTGCCAGCAGCTCCCTGAAAGCGGGGGCCATCGGGGAGCAGTACTTC.